This record looks at one T cell receptor beta chain sequence and its context. This specimen belongs to a study of shared clonotypes between healthy human individuals. Those who donated, Caucasian adults without exception, all lived in Nashville, Tennessee. The method was immunoSEQ multiplex PCR; TCRdb's version includes in-frame clones alone and lacks a portion of them. The sample lists a few hundred thousand clones; about 97% were seen once. Trimming removed 1 base at V and 5 bases at J, with 7 bases between. The germline CDR1 and CDR2 sequences are SGHRS and YFSETQ. CDR3 length: 12 amino acids. The receptor was isolated from a man in his thirties or forties in good health. The chain couples TRBV5-1 to TRBJ2-7; D is ambiguous. The source material was memory CD8+ T cells sorted from blood. Stated subset: CD45RO+ cells pooled with CCR7-negative TemRA cells. CDR3 sequence: CASSLKGNEQYF. The CDR3 DNA sequence: TGCGCCAGCAGCTTGAAAGGGAACGAGCAGTACTTC.